The rows below give T cell receptor beta chains drawn from one sample of a study of metastatic and nonmetastatic thyroid tumors. MiXCR reprocessed the PCR reads for TCRdb. The repertoire holds approximately 70,000 clones, around 19% seen once, with around 13% in the top ten. Sample: blood. Source of these receptors: a female donor with papillary thyroid cancer or a benign thyroid nodule (not recorded which). Some clones in this sample may be carry-over from other donors' samples. Both conserved end residues are part of each CDR3. The order of the fields is V gene, J gene, CDR3 protein.

>TRBV20-1|TRBJ2-7
CSASGGWAYEQYF
>TRBV27|TRBJ2-2
CASSSSRAGELFF
>TRBV10-1|TRBJ2-7
CASSDFDRESYEQYF
>TRBV11-2|TRBJ2-7
CASSLVRVGEQYF
>TRBV19|TRBJ2-2
CASRTGERDTGELFF
>TRBV7-9|TRBJ2-1
CASSLGAGMYNEQFF
>TRBV19|TRBJ2-5
CASSIDLMGLGETQYF
>TRBV20-1|TRBJ2-1
CSASSQVNEQFF
>TRBV28|TRBJ1-5
CASSLSLGPDALGNQPQHF
>TRBV5-1|TRBJ2-1
CASQSGKGYNEQFF
>TRBV11-1|TRBJ1-2
CASSLGGPLANYGYTF
>TRBV10-3|TRBJ2-1
CAIIAGNNEQFF
>TRBV20-1|TRBJ1-2
CSARDSQGLYGYTF
>TRBV4-1|TRBJ2-3
CASSQVGASTDTQYF
>TRBV6-1|TRBJ1-1
CASSEEMLNTEAFF
>TRBV6-2/TRBV6-3|TRBJ2-7
CASRLLGLAVHEQYF
>TRBV18|TRBJ1-4
CASSPGTVGVLKLFF
>TRBV18|TRBJ2-5
CASSPLTGETQYF
>TRBV12-3/TRBV12-4|TRBJ1-3
CASIGALGRSSGTTIYF
>TRBV3-1|TRBJ2-7
CASRQNLGATYEQYF